A selection of T cell receptor beta chains follows, all from one sample in a study of beta chain features in type 1 diabetes. The repertoire was sequenced with immunoSEQ multiplex PCR; TCRdb's copy has only in-frame clones and lacks some. The data contain more than 120,000 clones, more than 10% of them singletons. The specimen was central memory CD4+ T cells from blood. The source of these receptors is a man between 18 and 29 years old with type 1 diabetes. The CDR3 runs from the conserved cysteine through the conserved F or W. The D gene is left open where the match is weak. Clone size, where shown, is once, few, many, or a class for clones that have expanded.

size: .; V: TRBV14; D: .; J: TRBJ2-1; CDR3: CASSRDPLDGVEQFF; DNA: TGTGCCAGCAGCCGTGACCCACTAGACGGGGTTGAGCAGTTCTTC
size: few; V: TRBV30; D: .; J: TRBJ2-2; CDR3: CAWAASYTGELFF; DNA: TGTGCCTGGGCTGCCTCCTACACCGGGGAGCTGTTTTTT
size: .; V: TRBV29-1; D: .; J: TRBJ1-4; CDR3: CSVEERMTRGVFF; DNA: TGCAGCGTTGAAGAGCGGATGACCCGAGGGGTGTTTTTT
size: few; V: TRBV2; D: TRBD1; J: TRBJ2-7; CDR3: CAGKTGVDEQYF; DNA: TGTGCCGGGAAGACAGGGGTAGACGAGCAGTACTTC
size: few; V: TRBV29-1; D: .; J: TRBJ1-5; CDR3: CSGDGQDGANQPQHF; DNA: TGCAGCGGTGATGGGCAGGACGGGGCCAATCAGCCCCAGCATTTT
size: .; V: TRBV5-1; D: .; J: TRBJ2-2; CDR3: CASSLGLPTNTGELFF; DNA: TGCGCCAGCAGCTTGGGCCTACCTACGAACACCGGGGAGCTGTTTTTT
size: .; V: TRBV6-1; D: .; J: TRBJ1-1; CDR3: CASSDQGSLTEAFF; DNA: TGTGCCAGCAGTGACCAGGGGAGCCTCACTGAAGCTTTCTTT
size: .; V: TRBV27; D: TRBD1; J: TRBJ2-1; CDR3: CASSFLGQVLNNEQFF; DNA: TGTGCCAGCAGTTTCCTTGGACAGGTACTCAACAATGAGCAGTTCTTC
size: .; V: TRBV15; D: .; J: TRBJ1-2; CDR3: CATSSRADGVYGYTF; DNA: TGTGCCACCAGCAGTCGGGCGGACGGCGTATATGGCTACACCTTC
size: few; V: TRBV7-9; D: .; J: TRBJ2-5; CDR3: CASSRPDSPGQETQYF; DNA: TGTGCCAGCAGCCGTCCTGACAGTCCGGGGCAAGAGACCCAGTACTTC
size: .; V: TRBV6-6; D: TRBD1; J: TRBJ2-1; CDR3: CASSYSRWDRQFF; DNA: TGTGCCAGCAGTTACTCTCGATGGGACAGGCAGTTCTTC
size: few; V: TRBV30; D: .; J: TRBJ1-4; CDR3: CAWSQRTIHEKLFF; DNA: TGTGCCTGGAGTCAGAGGACGATTCATGAAAAACTGTTTTTT
size: .; V: TRBV15; D: .; J: TRBJ2-7; CDR3: CATSRQENYEQYF; DNA: TGTGCCACCAGCAGACAGGAGAACTACGAGCAGTACTTC
size: few; V: TRBV21-1; D: .; J: TRBJ1-5; CDR3: CARIRQIGNQPQHF; DNA: TGTGCCCGAATTCGACAGATAGGCAATCAGCCCCAGCATTTT
size: .; V: TRBV6-1; D: TRBD1; J: TRBJ2-1; CDR3: CASRPGTGSNREQFF; DNA: TGTGCCAGCAGACCCGGGACAGGGTCCAACCGTGAGCAGTTCTTC
size: .; V: TRBV6-5; D: .; J: TRBJ2-5; CDR3: CASRRETQYF; DNA: TGTGCCAGCCGGAGGGAGACCCAGTACTTC
size: many; V: TRBV5-6; D: .; J: TRBJ2-6; CDR3: CASSLGPPTSGANVLTF; DNA: TGTGCCAGCAGCCTTGGGCCTCCAACGTCTGGGGCCAACGTCCTGACTTTC
size: .; V: TRBV15; D: TRBD1; J: TRBJ2-7; CDR3: CATSRETGGEQYF; DNA: TGTGCCACCAGCAGAGAGACAGGGGGCGAGCAGTACTTC
size: .; V: TRBV6-5; D: .; J: TRBJ1-4; CDR3: CASSQRGNEKLFF; DNA: TGTGCCAGCAGTCAGAGGGGTAATGAAAAACTGTTTTTT
size: .; V: TRBV9; D: .; J: TRBJ1-1; CDR3: CASSDTHRATEAFF; DNA: TGTGCCAGCAGCGACACCCACAGGGCCACTGAAGCTTTCTTT
size: .; V: TRBV6-5; D: .; J: TRBJ1-2; CDR3: CASSREDTSNGYTF; DNA: TGTGCCAGCAGTAGAGAGGACACCTCCAATGGCTACACCTTC
size: .; V: TRBV30; D: .; J: TRBJ2-3; CDR3: CAWKVMESTDTQYF; DNA: TGTGCCTGGAAAGTTATGGAAAGCACAGATACGCAGTATTTT
size: .; V: TRBV9; D: .; J: TRBJ1-4; CDR3: CASSVAQGVNEKLFF; DNA: TGTGCCAGCAGCGTAGCGCAGGGCGTTAATGAAAAACTGTTTTTT
size: .; V: TRBV9; D: TRBD1; J: TRBJ1-2; CDR3: CASSVGWATGAYTF; DNA: TGTGCCAGCAGCGTAGGGTGGGCCACAGGGGCGTACACCTTC
size: .; V: TRBV18; D: TRBD2; J: TRBJ2-5; CDR3: CASSRDGPSGAQETQYF; DNA: TGTGCCAGCTCAAGGGACGGCCCTAGCGGGGCCCAAGAGACCCAGTACTTC
size: .; V: TRBV25-1; D: TRBD1; J: TRBJ1-4; CDR3: CASSETGQGFNEKLFF; DNA: TGTGCCAGCAGTGAAACCGGACAGGGGTTTAATGAAAAACTGTTTTTT
size: few; V: TRBV29-1; D: .; J: TRBJ2-7; CDR3: CSVPGTSEQYF; DNA: TGCAGCGTGCCCGGGACAAGCGAGCAGTACTTC
size: .; V: TRBV30; D: .; J: TRBJ2-5; CDR3: CAAGETETQYF; DNA: TGTGCTGCAGGAGAAACAGAGACCCAGTACTTC
size: few; V: TRBV28; D: TRBD1; J: TRBJ2-7; CDR3: CASSLAGQVGEQYF; DNA: TGTGCCAGCAGTTTGGCGGGACAGGTCGGCGAGCAGTACTTC
size: .; V: TRBV11-2; D: .; J: TRBJ2-4; CDR3: CASSLETGPNIQYF; DNA: TGTGCCAGCAGCCTTGAGACAGGCCCCAACATTCAGTACTTC
size: few; V: TRBV7-7; D: .; J: TRBJ2-2; CDR3: CASSLGAGQATGELFF; DNA: TGTGCCAGCAGCTTAGGGGCTGGACAAGCCACCGGGGAGCTGTTTTTT
size: .; V: TRBV27; D: TRBD2; J: TRBJ2-2; CDR3: CASSPPGGSGGSWTGELFF; DNA: TGTGCCAGCAGTCCGCCGGGTGGGAGCGGGGGCTCCTGGACCGGGGAGCTGTTTTTT
size: .; V: TRBV23-1; D: .; J: TRBJ1-6; CDR3: CASSHRRGVSSPLHF; DNA: TGCGCCAGCAGTCACAGGCGGGGGGTGAGTTCACCCCTCCACTTT
size: few; V: TRBV5-1; D: TRBD1; J: TRBJ2-1; CDR3: CASSADREQFF; DNA: TGCGCCAGCAGTGCGGACAGGGAGCAGTTCTTC
size: .; V: TRBV5-1; D: .; J: TRBJ2-7; CDR3: CASSLQTSSYEQYF; DNA: TGCGCCAGCAGCTTACAGACGAGCTCCTACGAGCAGTACTTC
size: .; V: TRBV5-1; D: .; J: TRBJ1-1; CDR3: CASSTQENTEAFF; DNA: TGCGCCAGCAGCACTCAGGAGAACACTGAAGCTTTCTTT
size: .; V: TRBV18; D: .; J: TRBJ2-7; CDR3: CASSPVEGGEQYF; DNA: TGTGCCAGCTCACCGGTGGAGGGTGGAGAGCAGTACTTC
size: .; V: TRBV6-5; D: .; J: TRBJ1-2; CDR3: CASRPGAGNYGYTF; DNA: TGTGCCAGCAGACCCGGGGCTGGAAACTATGGCTACACCTTC
size: many; V: TRBV9; D: .; J: TRBJ1-4; CDR3: CASSRRTNEKLFF; DNA: TGTGCCAGCAGCCGGAGGACTAATGAAAAACTGTTTTTT
size: .; V: TRBV27; D: TRBD1; J: TRBJ1-5; CDR3: CASSPNAGTGQRQPQHF; DNA: TGTGCCAGCAGCCCTAATGCCGGGACAGGGCAAAGGCAGCCCCAGCATTTT
size: few; V: TRBV6-1; D: TRBD2; J: TRBJ2-1; CDR3: CASSEAGARPGGPFGEQFF; DNA: TGTGCCAGCAGTGAAGCCGGGGCCAGACCGGGGGGGCCCTTCGGCGAGCAGTTCTTC
size: .; V: TRBV19; D: TRBD1; J: TRBJ2-5; CDR3: CASSKDRGLKTQYF; DNA: TGTGCCAGTAGTAAAGACAGGGGGCTGAAGACCCAGTACTTC
size: few; V: TRBV18; D: .; J: TRBJ2-7; CDR3: CASSPGQGASYEQYF; DNA: TGTGCCAGCTCACCAGGGCAGGGAGCCTCCTACGAGCAGTACTTC
size: .; V: TRBV5-1; D: .; J: TRBJ1-6; CDR3: CASSLDNSPLHF; DNA: TGCGCCAGCAGCTTGGACAATTCACCCCTCCACTTT
size: .; V: TRBV6-7; D: .; J: TRBJ2-3; CDR3: CASSYSGGPTDTQYF; DNA: TGTGCCAGCAGTTACTCGGGGGGTCCCACAGATACGCAGTATTTT
size: few; V: TRBV6-1; D: TRBD1; J: TRBJ2-1; CDR3: CASSEGVGQRYNEQFF; DNA: TGTGCCAGCAGTGAAGGGGTGGGACAGAGATACAATGAGCAGTTCTTC
size: many; V: TRBV7-2; D: TRBD1; J: TRBJ1-2; CDR3: CASSPRTGGLGGYTF; DNA: TGTGCCAGCAGCCCTCGGACAGGGGGCCTGGGAGGCTACACCTTC
size: .; V: TRBV28; D: TRBD1; J: TRBJ1-5; CDR3: CASRSPGTASNQPQHF; DNA: TGTGCCAGCAGGTCACCCGGGACAGCTAGCAATCAGCCCCAGCATTTT
size: few; V: TRBV6-5; D: .; J: TRBJ2-5; CDR3: CASSYTPLIQETQYF; DNA: TGTGCCAGCAGTTACACCCCATTGATTCAAGAGACCCAGTACTTC
size: .; V: TRBV9; D: .; J: TRBJ1-5; CDR3: CASSVSDRGYQPQHF; DNA: TGTGCCAGCAGCGTAAGTGACAGAGGCTATCAGCCCCAGCATTTT